What follows are 10 T cell receptor beta chains derived from one specimen sequenced in a study of blood T cell repertoires in COVID-19. TCRdb keeps only in-frame clones here, not all; method: immunoSEQ multiplex PCR. The sample includes hundreds of thousands of clones, 85% to 90% of them seen just once. Sequencing was carried out using PBMCs or T cells enriched from blood (not recorded which). These receptors were taken from a man between 18 and 29 years old who had recovered from COVID-19.

The chain has TRBV27 and TRBJ2-7; D may be TRBD2 (6 bases). Per the germline V gene, CDR1 is MNHEY and CDR2 is SMNVEV (reference sequence). The CDR3 totals 16 residues. Trimming left V 5 bases short and J 4 bases short, with 21 bases between. CDR3 in amino acids: CASSQVGEEAMYEQYF. In DNA form, the CDR3 reads TGTGCCAGCAGTCAGGTGGGGGAGGAAGCAATGTACGAGCAGTACTTC.

This rearrangement joins TRBV6-2 or TRBV6-3 to TRBJ2-1; 9 bases are shared with TRBD2. Unmatched junction bases numbered 2, after V lost 5 bases and J lost 6 bases. Germline V lookup: CDR1 MNHEY, CDR2 SVGEGT. CDR3 length: 13 residues. This chain's CDR3 is CASSGTSPNEQFF. The CDR3 region has the DNA TGTGCCAGCAGTGGGACTAGCCCCAATGAGCAGTTCTTC.

J is TRBJ2-1 and V is TRBV3-1 (or the pseudogene TRBV3-2), with D possibly matching TRBD2 (5 bases). The CDR3 consists of 13 residues. Germline lookup yields CDR1 LGHDT and CDR2 YNNKEL (reference sequence). With 7 bases removed from V and 10 bases from J, the gap between germline ends came to 17 bases. CDR3 nucleotide sequence: TGTGCCAGCAATCCCTACGGGGTTGGGGAGCAGTTCTTC. As protein: CASNPYGVGEQFF.

The chain combines TRBV7-2 with TRBJ2-4, with D maybe TRBD2 (6 bases). Trimming shortened V by 6 bases and J by 8 bases, and 11 bases separated the two germline ends. Germline CDR1 reads SGHTA; CDR2 reads FQGNSA. The CDR3 has 12 residues. Here the CDR3 reads CASREGLDIQYF. Here the CDR3 DNA reads TGTGCCAGCAGGGAGGGACTGGACATTCAGTACTTC.

CDR3 bases: TGTGCCAGCAGCCCTTCCTACGAGCAGTACTTC. As protein: CASSPSYEQYF. The chain links TRBV7-8 to TRBJ2-7; D ambiguous. The germline V gene has CDR1 SGHVS and CDR2 FQNEAQ. The CDR3 contains 11 residues. Trimming stripped 5 bases from V and 1 base from J, with 3 bases between. Looking up the rest from reference TRBV7-8 and TRBJ2-7 gives the full variable domain: GAGVSQSPRYKVAKRGQDVALRCDPISGHVSLFWYQQALGQGPEFLTYFQNEAQLDKSGLPSDRFFAERPEGSVSTLKIQRTQQEDSAVYLCASSPSYEQYFGPGTRLTVT.

This chain links TRBV5-5 with TRBJ1-3; maybe TRBD1 (5 bases). CDR3 length: 15 residues. The V and J ends lost 3 bases and 0 bases respectively, with 10 bases between them. Per the germline V gene, CDR1 is SGHKS and CDR2 is YYEKEE (reference sequence). The CDR3, as DNA: TGTGCCAGCAGCTCCACCGACAGCTCTGGAAACACCATATATTTT. Encoded protein: CASSSTDSSGNTIYF.

The chain is built from TRBV18 and TRBJ2-4; D might be TRBD1 (5 bases). Trimming shortened V by 5 bases and J by 0 bases, and 11 bases separated the two germline ends. The germline gives CDR1 KGHSH, CDR2 LQKENI. CDR3 length equals 15 residues. The CDR3 spells CASSDSNLAKNIQYF. The CDR3 nucleotides are TGTGCCAGCTCAGACAGCAACCTAGCCAAAAACATTCAGTACTTC.

The chain couples TRBV5-4 to TRBJ2-5, with a tentative D call TRBD1 (5 bases). This CDR3 contains 13 residues. Germline CDR1 is SGHNT and CDR2 is YYREEE (reference sequence). The ends were cut back, 3 bases at V and 2 bases at J, with 8 bases in the middle. The CDR3 region is CASSYDRQETQYF. The CDR3 bases are TGTGCCAGCAGCTACGACAGACAAGAGACCCAGTACTTC.

The rearrangement joins TRBV9 to TRBJ2-3; tentative D call: TRBD2 (6 bases). V was pared by 0 bases and J by 3 bases, with 11 bases between. CDR3 length: 15 amino acids. Looked up from germline, CDR1 is SGDLS and CDR2 is YYNGEE. The CDR3 DNA reads TGTGCCAGCAGCGTAGACCCGGGAGTGACAGATACGCAGTATTTT. Encoded protein: CASSVDPGVTDTQYF.

The chain employs TRBV28 and TRBJ1-1; maybe TRBD1 (6 bases). Trimming took 5 bases from V and 6 from J, leaving 22 bases between them. The CDR3 consists of 16 residues. Germline loops: CDR1 MDHEN, CDR2 SYDVKM. CDR3 sequence: CASSTPQGPLGAEAFF. CDR3 nucleotides: TGTGCCAGCAGTACCCCACAGGGACCTTTGGGGGCTGAAGCTTTCTTT. The full variable domain, its missing parts supplied by reference TRBV28 and TRBJ1-1, is DVKVTQSSRYLVKRTGEKVFLECVQDMDHENMFWYRQDPGLGLRLIYFSYDVKMKEKGDIPEGYSVSREKKERFSLILESASTNQTSMYLCASSTPQGPLGAEAFFGQGTRLTVV.